This is a list of T cell receptor beta chains from one sample in a study of T cells after yellow fever vaccination. Each CDR3 protein is one row after TCRdb ran MiXCR on the 5' RACE reads. The sample contains more than 200,000 distinct CDR3 sequences, roughly 3.5% of which appear only once. Sequencing used PBMCs, obtained 15 days after the yellow fever booster vaccination. The receptors come from a man younger than 30 who received the YFV17D yellow fever vaccine. The CDR3 runs from the conserved cysteine through the conserved F or W. The D gene is left open where the match is weak. Only part of the rows carry a size: once, few, many, or a class if the clone is expanded.

v_call	d_call	clone_size	j_call	cdr3_length	cdr3_aa	cdr3_nt
TRBV6-4	-	-	TRBJ1-5	16	CASSDSGRASNQPQHF	TGTGCCAGCAGTGACTCTGGAAGGGCTAGCAATCAGCCCCAGCATTTT
TRBV6-2/TRBV6-3	-	many	TRBJ1-1	15	CASNLRDAVDTEAFF	TGTGCCAGCAATCTCCGGGACGCAGTTGATACTGAAGCTTTCTTT
TRBV18	-	many	TRBJ2-1	16	CASSPRSQFNGGEQFF	TGTGCCAGCTCACCACGGTCTCAATTTAATGGGGGCGAGCAGTTCTTC
TRBV10-3	-	many	TRBJ2-2	14	CAIPIAGNTGELFF	TGTGCCATCCCGATCGCAGGGAACACCGGGGAGCTGTTTTTT
TRBV20-1	-	many	TRBJ1-6	14	CSARDGQGRSPLHF	TGCAGTGCTAGAGACGGGCAGGGGCGATCACCCCTCCACTTT
TRBV9	-	-	TRBJ2-1	16	CASSVASLSSYNEQFF	TGTGCCAGCAGCGTAGCTAGCCTGAGCTCCTACAATGAGCAGTTCTTC
TRBV7-9	-	-	TRBJ1-1	14	CASSLTATNTEAFF	TGTGCCAGCAGCTTGACAGCGACGAACACTGAAGCTTTCTTT
TRBV7-2	-	-	TRBJ1-5	12	CASSSGGRPQHF	TGTGCCAGCAGCTCCGGGGGTAGACCCCAGCATTTT
TRBV27	-	many	TRBJ1-5	13	CASSPSSKQPQHF	TGTGCCAGCAGTCCATCCAGTAAACAGCCCCAGCATTTT
TRBV5-4	-	many	TRBJ1-4	14	CASSSGQNNEKLFF	TGTGCCAGCAGCTCGGGACAAAATAATGAAAAACTGTTTTTT
TRBV5-1	-	many	TRBJ2-1	11	CASSPNNEQFF	TGCGCCAGCAGCCCGAACAATGAGCAGTTCTTC
TRBV20-1	-	many	TRBJ1-5	13	CSATTGIGQPQHF	TGCAGTGCAACTACAGGGATCGGTCAGCCCCAGCATTTT
TRBV5-1	-	many	TRBJ1-1	16	CASSLNLPKLNTEAFF	TGCGCCAGCAGCTTGAATCTTCCCAAGCTGAACACTGAAGCTTTCTTT
TRBV20-1	-	-	TRBJ2-7	14	CSARAQRASYEQYF	TGCAGTGCTCGGGCGCAAAGAGCCTCCTACGAGCAGTACTTC
TRBV18	TRBD1	many	TRBJ2-5	15	CASSPGDRVQETQYF	TGTGCCAGCTCACCGGGAGACAGGGTCCAAGAGACCCAGTACTTC
TRBV7-6	-	-	TRBJ2-5	14	CASRTTTGLETQYF	TGTGCCAGCAGGACTACGACAGGTTTAGAGACCCAGTACTTC
TRBV18	-	many	TRBJ2-2	17	CASSPGVRQKIAGELFF	TGTGCCAGCTCACCAGGGGTAAGACAGAAGATTGCCGGGGAGCTGTTTTTT
TRBV5-1	TRBD2	many	TRBJ2-5	14	CASSIGRAQETQYF	TGCGCCAGCAGCATTGGGAGGGCCCAAGAGACCCAGTACTTC
TRBV25-1	-	many	TRBJ2-4	13	CASSSVWKDIQYF	TGTGCCAGTAGTTCGGTGTGGAAAGACATTCAGTACTTC
TRBV20-1	-	many	TRBJ1-3	14	CSAKDRTSGNTIYF	TGCAGTGCTAAAGACAGGACCTCTGGAAACACCATATATTTT
TRBV7-2	TRBD2	many	TRBJ2-3	16	CASSLVVGLGTDTQYF	TGTGCCAGCAGCTTAGTGGTAGGACTAGGCACAGATACGCAGTATTTT
TRBV5-6	-	many	TRBJ2-7	13	CASRRKNSYEQYF	TGTGCCAGCCGCCGGAAAAATAGTTACGAGCAGTACTTC
TRBV20-1	-	many	TRBJ1-3	13	CSAREGVGNTIYF	TGCAGTGCTAGAGAAGGTGTTGGAAACACCATATATTTT
TRBV5-1	-	many	TRBJ2-3	14	CASSTGDTGVTQYF	TGCGCCAGCAGCACGGGGGACACCGGCGTTACGCAGTATTTT
TRBV20-1	-	many	TRBJ1-1	11	CSASSGTEAFF	TGCAGTGCTAGCTCAGGGACTGAAGCTTTCTTT
TRBV20-1	-	many	TRBJ2-3	10	CSAEWGTQYF	TGCAGTGCTGAGTGGGGTACGCAGTATTTT
TRBV20-1	TRBD2	many	TRBJ2-5	13	CSARAGEGETQYF	TGCAGTGCTAGAGCGGGGGAGGGGGAGACCCAGTACTTC
TRBV7-3	-	many	TRBJ2-2	13	CASSLSYTGELFF	TGTGCCAGCAGCCTTAGTTACACCGGGGAGCTGTTTTTT
TRBV7-2	-	many	TRBJ2-5	14	CASSPQQGKETQYF	TGTGCCAGCAGCCCGCAGCAGGGGAAAGAGACCCAGTACTTC
TRBV9	TRBD1	many	TRBJ2-3	14	CASKPGTGGIEQYF	TGTGCCAGCAAGCCCGGGACAGGGGGCATTGAGCAGTATTTT
TRBV5-1	-	many	TRBJ2-3	13	CASSLDPTDTQYF	TGTGCCAGCAGCTTAGATCCCACAGATACGCAGTATTTT
TRBV4-2	TRBD1	many	TRBJ2-5	15	CASSQGDRARETQYF	TGTGCCAGCAGCCAAGGCGACAGGGCCAGGGAGACCCAGTACTTC
TRBV27	-	many	TRBJ2-4	13	CASSSWTQNIQYF	TGTGCCAGCAGTTCGTGGACTCAAAACATTCAGTACTTC
TRBV5-1	-	-	TRBJ1-1	14	CASSSEQGYTEAFF	TGCGCCAGCAGCTCCGAACAGGGCTACACTGAAGCTTTCTTT
TRBV18	-	few	TRBJ2-2	13	CASSRRDTGELFF	TGTGCCAGCTCACGCAGGGACACCGGGGAGCTGTTTTTT
TRBV6-2/TRBV6-3	-	many	TRBJ2-2	16	CASSTSSPINTGELFF	TGTGCCAGCAGTACCTCATCACCGATAAACACCGGGGAGCTGTTTTTT
TRBV7-9	TRBD2	many	TRBJ2-7	14	CASSLAAGTYEQYF	TGTGCCAGCAGCTTAGCAGCGGGGACCTACGAGCAGTACTTC
TRBV11-3	TRBD2	many	TRBJ2-1	14	CASSRTSGGNEQFF	TGTGCCAGCAGCCGGACTAGCGGGGGGAATGAGCAGTTCTTC
TRBV20-1	-	many	TRBJ1-3	13	CSVIEVSGNTIYF	TGCAGTGTTATAGAGGTTTCTGGAAACACCATATATTTT
TRBV12-3/TRBV12-4	-	many	TRBJ2-2	12	CGARSNTGELFF	TGTGGGGCCCGGAGTAACACCGGGGAGCTGTTTTTT
TRBV15	-	many	TRBJ1-5	19	CATSRDILTQWRVNQPQHF	TGTGCCACCAGCAGAGATATCTTGACTCAGTGGAGGGTCAATCAGCCCCAGCATTTT
TRBV20-1	TRBD1	few	TRBJ1-1	16	CSARVYPGTGKTEAFF	TGCAGTGCTAGAGTCTACCCCGGGACAGGGAAGACTGAAGCTTTCTTT
TRBV10-3	-	many	TRBJ2-3	11	CAIRVGDTQYF	TGTGCCATCAGGGTCGGAGATACGCAGTATTTT
TRBV7-9	TRBD1	many	TRBJ2-1	13	CASRPGGMREQFF	TGTGCCAGCCGGCCAGGGGGAATGAGGGAGCAGTTCTTC
TRBV6-5	TRBD1	few	TRBJ1-5	14	CASSPGQHNQPQHF	TGTGCCAGCAGTCCGGGACAGCACAATCAGCCCCAGCATTTT
TRBV5-8	TRBD1	many	TRBJ2-1	15	CASSFRGLGYNEQFF	TGTGCCAGCAGCTTCAGGGGGCTAGGTTACAATGAGCAGTTCTTC
TRBV7-2	-	many	TRBJ2-1	15	CASRAGYRLINEQFF	TGTGCCAGCAGAGCAGGGTATAGGCTCATCAATGAGCAGTTCTTC
TRBV7-3	TRBD1	many	TRBJ2-1	13	CASSRDRDNEQFF	TGTGCCAGCAGCAGAGACAGGGACAATGAGCAGTTCTTC
TRBV5-1	TRBD2	few	TRBJ2-1	16	CASSLGLAAMLNEQFF	TGCGCCAGCAGCTTAGGACTAGCGGCTATGTTGAATGAGCAGTTCTTC
TRBV7-6	-	many	TRBJ2-7	14	CASSLAEGEYEQYF	TGTGCCAGCAGCTTAGCCGAGGGCGAGTACGAGCAGTACTTC
TRBV5-1	-	-	TRBJ1-6	13	CASSSLGNSPLHF	TGCGCCAGCAGCTCCCTTGGAAATTCACCCCTCCACTTT
TRBV29-1	TRBD1	many	TRBJ1-3	14	CSVVQGAPGNTIYF	TGCAGCGTTGTCCAGGGGGCGCCGGGAAACACCATATATTTT
TRBV5-6	-	many	TRBJ1-2	15	CASSSTGSSFYGYTF	TGTGCCAGCAGCTCTACAGGGAGCTCTTTCTATGGCTACACCTTC
TRBV4-1	-	-	TRBJ1-2	11	CASSQGWGYTF	TGCGCCAGCAGCCAAGGGTGGGGCTACACCTTC